The clone carrying this T cell receptor (beta chain) was found once. Its specificity is unknown. CDR1 and CDR2 from the germline V gene are SGHVS and FQNEAQ. This CDR3 comprises 13 residues. V dropped 5 bases and J dropped 10 bases, with 17 bases sitting between them. Indicated treatment: 15 Gy SBRT to primary tumor, nephrectomy 4 weeks later. Nephrectomy followed 15 Gy stereotactic body radiation by 4 weeks. This renal cell carcinoma was of the clear cell type. TCRdb's copy holds only in-frame clones and misses some; the assay was immunoSEQ multiplex PCR. The data show several thousand clones, around three fifths seen once. These data belong to a study of radiation and T cells in renal cell carcinoma. Study conclusions and caveats: Top tumor clonotypes rose in blood 2 weeks post-radiation, then contracted. Pretreatment tumor biopsies were lacking, so baseline clonotypes are unknown.

This receptor was taken from a man between 60 and 70 years old with renal cell carcinoma. This material consisted of tumor tissue, taken from a patient whose treatment included radiotherapy and nephrectomy. The chain has TRBV7-8 and TRBJ1-1; D gene ambiguous. The DNA of the CDR3 is TGTGCCAGCAGCCCCGATCGCGGCGGGCGAGCTTTCTTT. This codes for CASSPDRGGRAFF. Based on the CDR3 plus reference TRBV7-8 and TRBJ1-1, the full variable domain is GAGVSQSPRYKVAKRGQDVALRCDPISGHVSLFWYQQALGQGPEFLTYFQNEAQLDKSGLPSDRFFAERPEGSVSTLKIQRTQQEDSAVYLCASSPDRGGRAFFGQGTRLTVV.